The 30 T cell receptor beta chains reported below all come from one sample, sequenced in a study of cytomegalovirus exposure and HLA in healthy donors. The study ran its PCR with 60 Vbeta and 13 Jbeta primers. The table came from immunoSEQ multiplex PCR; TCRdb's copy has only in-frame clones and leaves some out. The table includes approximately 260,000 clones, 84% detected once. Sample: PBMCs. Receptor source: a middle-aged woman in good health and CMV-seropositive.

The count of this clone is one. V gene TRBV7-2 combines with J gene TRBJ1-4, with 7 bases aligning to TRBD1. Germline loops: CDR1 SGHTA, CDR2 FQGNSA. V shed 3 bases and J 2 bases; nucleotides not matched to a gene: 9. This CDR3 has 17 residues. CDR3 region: CASSLTGSVVTNEKLFF. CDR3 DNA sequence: TGTGCCAGCAGCTTGACAGGGTCAGTGGTGACTAATGAAAAACTGTTTTTT.

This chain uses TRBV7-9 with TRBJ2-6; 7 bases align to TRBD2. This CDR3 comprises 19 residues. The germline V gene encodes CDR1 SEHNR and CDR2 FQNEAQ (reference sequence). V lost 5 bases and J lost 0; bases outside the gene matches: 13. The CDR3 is CASSKTAAGIHSGANVLTF. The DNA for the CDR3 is TGTGCCAGCAGCAAGACAGCAGCGGGAATACACTCTGGGGCCAACGTCCTGACTTTC.

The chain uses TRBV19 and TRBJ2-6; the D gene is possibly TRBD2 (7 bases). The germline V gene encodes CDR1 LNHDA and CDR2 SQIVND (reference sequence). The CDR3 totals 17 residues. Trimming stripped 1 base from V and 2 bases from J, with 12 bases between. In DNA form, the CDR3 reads TGTGCCAGTAGTATAGTGGGAGGGGGGACTGGGGCCAACGTCCTGACTTTC. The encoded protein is CASSIVGGGTGANVLTF.

The CDR3 sequence: CASSGRGNEQFF. Here the CDR3 DNA reads TGTGCCAGCAGCGGTAGAGGGAATGAGCAGTTCTTC. The chain uses TRBV7-9 and TRBJ2-1; D might be TRBD2 (5 bases). With 5 bases removed from V and 7 bases from J, the gap between germline ends came to 9 bases. This CDR3 region has 12 residues. Germline CDR1 and CDR2: SEHNR and FQNEAQ (reference sequence).

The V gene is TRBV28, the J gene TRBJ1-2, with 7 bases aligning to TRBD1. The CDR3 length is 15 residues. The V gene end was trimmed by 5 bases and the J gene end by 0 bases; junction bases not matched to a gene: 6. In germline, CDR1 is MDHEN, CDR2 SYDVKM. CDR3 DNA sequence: TGTGCCAGCAGTGCTGGGACAGCCACTAACTATGGCTACACCTTC. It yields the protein CASSAGTATNYGYTF.

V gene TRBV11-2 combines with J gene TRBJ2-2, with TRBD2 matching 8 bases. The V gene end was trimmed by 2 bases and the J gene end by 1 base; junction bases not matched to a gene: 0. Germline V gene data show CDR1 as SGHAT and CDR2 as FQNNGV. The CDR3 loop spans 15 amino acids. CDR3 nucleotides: TGTGCCAGCAGCTTAAGCGGGGGGAACACCGGGGAGCTGTTTTTT. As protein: CASSLSGGNTGELFF. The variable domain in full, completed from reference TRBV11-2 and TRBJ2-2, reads EAGVAQSPRYKIIEKRQSVAFWCNPISGHATLYWYQQILGQGPKLLIQFQNNGVVDDSQLPKDRFSAERLKGVDSTLKIQPAKLEDSAVYLCASSLSGGNTGELFFGEGSRLTVL.

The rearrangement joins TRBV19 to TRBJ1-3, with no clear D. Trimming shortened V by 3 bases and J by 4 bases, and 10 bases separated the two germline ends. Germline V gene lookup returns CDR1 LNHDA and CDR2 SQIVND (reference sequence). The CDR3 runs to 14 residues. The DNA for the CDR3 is TGTGCCAGTAGTATCTTGGGCCTGGGAAACACCATATATTTT. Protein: CASSILGLGNTIYF.

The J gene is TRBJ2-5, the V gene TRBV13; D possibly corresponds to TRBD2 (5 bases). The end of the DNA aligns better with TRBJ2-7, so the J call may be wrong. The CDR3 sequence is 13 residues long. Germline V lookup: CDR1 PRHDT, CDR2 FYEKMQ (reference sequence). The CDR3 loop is CASSFGLNYEQYF. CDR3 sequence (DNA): TGTGCCAGCAGCTTCGGACTTAACTACGAGCAGTACTTC.

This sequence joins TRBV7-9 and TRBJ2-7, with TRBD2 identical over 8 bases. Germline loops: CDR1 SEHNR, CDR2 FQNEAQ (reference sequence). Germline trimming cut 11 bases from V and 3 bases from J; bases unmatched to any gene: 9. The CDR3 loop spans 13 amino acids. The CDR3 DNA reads TGTGCCGCGGGGGGACTAGACGTCTACGAGCAGTACTTC. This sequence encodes CAAGGLDVYEQYF.

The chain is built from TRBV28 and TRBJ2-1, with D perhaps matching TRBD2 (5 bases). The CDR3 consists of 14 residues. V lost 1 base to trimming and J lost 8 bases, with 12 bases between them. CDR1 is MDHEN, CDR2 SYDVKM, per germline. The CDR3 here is CASSLFAARDEQFF. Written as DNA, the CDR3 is TGTGCCAGCAGTTTATTTGCGGCGCGGGATGAGCAGTTCTTC.

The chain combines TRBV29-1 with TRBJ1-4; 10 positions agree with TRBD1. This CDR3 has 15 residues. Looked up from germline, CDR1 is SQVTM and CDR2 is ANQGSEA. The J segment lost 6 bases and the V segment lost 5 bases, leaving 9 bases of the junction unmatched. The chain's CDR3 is CSVPGTGVFHEKLFF. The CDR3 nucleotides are TGCAGCGTTCCCGGGACAGGGGTTTTTCATGAAAAACTGTTTTTT.

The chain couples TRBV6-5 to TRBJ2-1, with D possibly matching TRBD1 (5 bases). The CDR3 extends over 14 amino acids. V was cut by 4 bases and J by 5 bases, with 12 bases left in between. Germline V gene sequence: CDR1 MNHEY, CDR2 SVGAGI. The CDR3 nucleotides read TGTGCCAGCAGTTCCTTCCAGGGAAACAATGAGCAGTTCTTC. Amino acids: CASSSFQGNNEQFF.

CDR3 nucleotide sequence: TGTGCCAGCAGTTCGGGACTAGCGGGAGGGCCGTCACAGTTCTACGAGCAGTACTTC. It codes for CASSSGLAGGPSQFYEQYF. The V and J genes are TRBV27 and TRBJ2-7; 16 bases align to TRBD2. Losses at the gene ends were 4 bases for V and 3 bases for J; bases not matched to a gene: 12. Germline CDR1 is MNHEY and CDR2 is SMNVEV (reference sequence). The CDR3 covers 19 residues.

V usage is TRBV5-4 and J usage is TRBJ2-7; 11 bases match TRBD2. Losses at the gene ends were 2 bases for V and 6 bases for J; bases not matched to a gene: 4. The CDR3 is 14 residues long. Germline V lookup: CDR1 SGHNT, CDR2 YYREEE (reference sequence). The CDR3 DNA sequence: TGTGCCAGCAGCTTTTCGCTAGCGGGAGGCGAGCAGTACTTC. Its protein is CASSFSLAGGEQYF. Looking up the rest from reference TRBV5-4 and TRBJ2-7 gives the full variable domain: ETGVTQSPTHLIKTRGQQVTLRCSSQSGHNTVSWYQQALGQGPQFIFQYYREEENGRGNFPPRFSGLQFPNYSSELNVNALELDDSALYLCASSFSLAGGEQYFGPGTRLTVT.

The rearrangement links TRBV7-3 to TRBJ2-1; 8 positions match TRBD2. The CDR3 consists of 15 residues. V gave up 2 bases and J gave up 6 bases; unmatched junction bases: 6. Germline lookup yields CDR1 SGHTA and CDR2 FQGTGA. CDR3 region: CASSLSREGFNEQFF. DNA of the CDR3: TGTGCCAGCAGCTTATCTCGGGAGGGTTTCAATGAGCAGTTCTTC.

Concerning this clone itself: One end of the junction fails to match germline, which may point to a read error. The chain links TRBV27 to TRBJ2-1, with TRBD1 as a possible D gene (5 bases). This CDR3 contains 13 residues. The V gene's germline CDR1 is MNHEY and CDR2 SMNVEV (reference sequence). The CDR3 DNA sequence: TGTGCCAGCAGCTTATCGGGTGTCGCAGGGCGACTCTTC. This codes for CASSLSGVAGRLF.

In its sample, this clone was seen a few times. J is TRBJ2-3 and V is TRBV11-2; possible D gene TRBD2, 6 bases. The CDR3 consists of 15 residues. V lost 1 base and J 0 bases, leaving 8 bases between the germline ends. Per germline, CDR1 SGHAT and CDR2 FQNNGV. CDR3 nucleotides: TGTGCCAGCAGCTTAGCCGGGAGAAGCACAGATACGCAGTATTTT. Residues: CASSLAGRSTDTQYF.

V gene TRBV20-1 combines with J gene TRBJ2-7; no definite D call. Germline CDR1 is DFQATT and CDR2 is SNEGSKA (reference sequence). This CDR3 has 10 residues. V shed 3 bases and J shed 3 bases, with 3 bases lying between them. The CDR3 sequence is CSASLYEQYF. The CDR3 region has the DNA TGCAGTGCTAGCCTCTACGAGCAGTACTTC.

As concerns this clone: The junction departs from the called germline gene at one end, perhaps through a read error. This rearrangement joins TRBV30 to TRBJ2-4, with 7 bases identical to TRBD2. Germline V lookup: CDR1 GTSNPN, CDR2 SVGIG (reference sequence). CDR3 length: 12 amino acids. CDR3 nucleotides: TGTGCCTGGAGTTCGAGCGGGAACAGTCAGTACTTC. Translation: CAWSSSGNSQYF.

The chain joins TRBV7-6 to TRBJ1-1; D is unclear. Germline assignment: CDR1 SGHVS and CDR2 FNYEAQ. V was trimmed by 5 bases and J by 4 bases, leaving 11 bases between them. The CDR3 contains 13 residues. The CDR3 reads CASSPQVGTEAFF. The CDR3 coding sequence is TGTGCCAGCAGCCCTCAGGTGGGCACTGAAGCTTTCTTT.

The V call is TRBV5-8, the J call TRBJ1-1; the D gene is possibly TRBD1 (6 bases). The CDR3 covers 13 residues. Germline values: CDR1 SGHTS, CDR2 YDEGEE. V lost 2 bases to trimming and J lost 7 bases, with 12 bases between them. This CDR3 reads CASSFRLTGEAFF. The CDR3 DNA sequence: TGTGCCAGCAGCTTCAGGTTGACAGGTGAAGCTTTCTTT.

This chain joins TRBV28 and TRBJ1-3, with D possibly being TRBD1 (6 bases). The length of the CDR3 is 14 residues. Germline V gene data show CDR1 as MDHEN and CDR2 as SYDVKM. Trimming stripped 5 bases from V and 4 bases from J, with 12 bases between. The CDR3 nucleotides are TGTGCCAGCAGTCCAACAGGGAGAGGAAACACCATATATTTT. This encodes CASSPTGRGNTIYF.

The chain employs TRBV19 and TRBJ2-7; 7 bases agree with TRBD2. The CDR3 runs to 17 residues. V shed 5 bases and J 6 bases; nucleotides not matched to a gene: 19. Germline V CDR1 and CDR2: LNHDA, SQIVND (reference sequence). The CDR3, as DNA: TGTGCCAGTAGTGTCGGCGGGGCGGGAGTCTCCTTCTTCGAGCAGTACTTC. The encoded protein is CASSVGGAGVSFFEQYF.

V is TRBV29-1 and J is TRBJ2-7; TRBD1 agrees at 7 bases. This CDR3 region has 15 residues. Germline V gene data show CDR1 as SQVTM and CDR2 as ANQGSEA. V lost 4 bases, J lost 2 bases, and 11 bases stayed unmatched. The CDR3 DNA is TGCAGCGTTGGGGTAACAGGGGTCTCAACCTACGAGCAGTACTTC. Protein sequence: CSVGVTGVSTYEQYF.

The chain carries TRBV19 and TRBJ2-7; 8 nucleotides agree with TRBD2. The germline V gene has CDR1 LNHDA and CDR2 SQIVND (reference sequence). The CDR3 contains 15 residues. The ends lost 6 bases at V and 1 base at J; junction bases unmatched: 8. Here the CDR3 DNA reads TGTGCCAGTAGATATAGCGGGACACATTCCTACGAGCAGTACTTC. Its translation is CASRYSGTHSYEQYF.

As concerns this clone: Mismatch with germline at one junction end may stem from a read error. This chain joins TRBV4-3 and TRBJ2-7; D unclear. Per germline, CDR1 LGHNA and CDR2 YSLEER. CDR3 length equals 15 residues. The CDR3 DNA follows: TGCGCCAGCAGCCAAGAGACGGGTAACTCCTACGGGCAGTACTTC. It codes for CASSQETGNSYGQYF.

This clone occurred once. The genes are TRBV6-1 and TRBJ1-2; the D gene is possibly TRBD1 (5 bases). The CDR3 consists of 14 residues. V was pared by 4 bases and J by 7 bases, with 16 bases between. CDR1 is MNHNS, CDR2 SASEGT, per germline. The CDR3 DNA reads TGTGCCAGCAGTGTCGTCAGGGAATGGAGTGGCTACACCTTC. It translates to CASSVVREWSGYTF.

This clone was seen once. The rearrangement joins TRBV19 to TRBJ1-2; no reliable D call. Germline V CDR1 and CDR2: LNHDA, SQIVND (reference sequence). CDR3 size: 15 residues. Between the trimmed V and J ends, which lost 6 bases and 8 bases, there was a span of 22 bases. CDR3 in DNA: TGTGCCAGTAGCCCAAGGCTTATTACTAACTTCGGCTACACCTTC. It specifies CASSPRLITNFGYTF.

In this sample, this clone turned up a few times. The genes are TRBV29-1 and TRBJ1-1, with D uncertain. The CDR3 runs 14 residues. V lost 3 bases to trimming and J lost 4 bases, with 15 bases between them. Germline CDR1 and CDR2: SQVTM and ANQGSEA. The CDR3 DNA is TGCAGCGTTGATGGTTTGGGCCTGAGCACTGAAGCTTTCTTT. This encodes CSVDGLGLSTEAFF.

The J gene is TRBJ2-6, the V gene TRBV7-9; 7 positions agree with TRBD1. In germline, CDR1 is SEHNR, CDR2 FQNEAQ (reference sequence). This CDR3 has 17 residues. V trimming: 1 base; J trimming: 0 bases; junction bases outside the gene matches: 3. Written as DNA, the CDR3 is TGTGCCAGCAGCTTAGTTACAGGGGACTCTGGGGCCAACGTCCTGACTTTC. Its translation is CASSLVTGDSGANVLTF.